This record concerns one T cell receptor (beta chain) sequence. The record originates from a study of blood T cell repertoires in COVID-19. The CDR3 is made up of 15 amino acids. The germline CDR1 and CDR2 sequences are MDHEN and SYDVKM. J gave up 0 bases and V 6 bases, and 6 bases lay outside the gene matches. TCRdb's copy holds only in-frame clones and misses some; the assay was immunoSEQ multiplex PCR. The table has under 250,000 clones, about 88% seen once; the top ten hold under 3.5%. The origin of this receptor is a man aged 45-65 years who had recovered from COVID-19. Specimen: peripheral blood. V and J are TRBV28 and TRBJ2-3; 7 bases agree with TRBD2. The CDR3 DNA sequence: TGTGCCAGCAGGTGGGGGGGGACTAGCACAGATACGCAGTATTTT. It translates to CASRWGGTSTDTQYF.